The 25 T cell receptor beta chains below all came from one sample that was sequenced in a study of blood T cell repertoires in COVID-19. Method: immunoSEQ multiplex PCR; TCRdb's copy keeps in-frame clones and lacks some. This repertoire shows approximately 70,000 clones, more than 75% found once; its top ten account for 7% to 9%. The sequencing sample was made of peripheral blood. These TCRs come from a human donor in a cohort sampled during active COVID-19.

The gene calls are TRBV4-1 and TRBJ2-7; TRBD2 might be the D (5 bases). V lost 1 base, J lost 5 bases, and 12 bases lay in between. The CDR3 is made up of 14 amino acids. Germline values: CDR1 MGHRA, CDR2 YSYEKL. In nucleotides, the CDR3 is TGCGCCAGCAGCCAAGCCGACGGGGTCCACGAGCAGTACTTC. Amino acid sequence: CASSQADGVHEQYF.

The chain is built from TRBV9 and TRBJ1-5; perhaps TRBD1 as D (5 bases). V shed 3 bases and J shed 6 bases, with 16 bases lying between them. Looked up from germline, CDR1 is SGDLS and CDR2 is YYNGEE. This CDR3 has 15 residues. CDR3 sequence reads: CASSEGTGRGQPQHF. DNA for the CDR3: TGTGCCAGCAGCGAGGGGACTGGGAGGGGTCAGCCCCAGCATTTT.

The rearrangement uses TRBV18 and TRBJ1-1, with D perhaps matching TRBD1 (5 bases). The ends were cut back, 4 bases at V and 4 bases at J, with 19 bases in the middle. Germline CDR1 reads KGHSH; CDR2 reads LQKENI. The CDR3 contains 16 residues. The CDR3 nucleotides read TGTGCCAGCTCACTTACCACCGTGGGCAGGGCCACTGAAGCTTTCTTT. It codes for CASSLTTVGRATEAFF.

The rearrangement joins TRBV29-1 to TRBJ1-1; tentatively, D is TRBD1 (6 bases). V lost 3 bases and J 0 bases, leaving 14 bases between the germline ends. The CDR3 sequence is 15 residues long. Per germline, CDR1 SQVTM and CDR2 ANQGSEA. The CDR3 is CSVDRGWQLNTEAFF. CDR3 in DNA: TGCAGCGTTGACAGGGGTTGGCAGTTGAACACTGAAGCTTTCTTT.

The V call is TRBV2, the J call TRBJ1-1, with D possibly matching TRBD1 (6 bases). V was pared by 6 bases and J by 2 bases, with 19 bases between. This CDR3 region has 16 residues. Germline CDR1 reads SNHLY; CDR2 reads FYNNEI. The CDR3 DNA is TGTGCCAGCAGAGGATACGGGGGGGCGAGTAACACTGAAGCTTTCTTT. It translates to CASRGYGGASNTEAFF.

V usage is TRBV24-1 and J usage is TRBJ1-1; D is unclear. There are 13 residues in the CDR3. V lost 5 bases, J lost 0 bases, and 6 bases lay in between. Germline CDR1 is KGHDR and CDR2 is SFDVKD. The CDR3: CATSGRVNTEAFF. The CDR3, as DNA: TGTGCCACCAGTGGACGGGTGAACACTGAAGCTTTCTTT.

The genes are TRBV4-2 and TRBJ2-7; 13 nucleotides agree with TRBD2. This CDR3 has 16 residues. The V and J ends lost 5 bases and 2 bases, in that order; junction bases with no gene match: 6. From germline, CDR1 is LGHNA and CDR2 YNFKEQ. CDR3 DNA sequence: TGTGCCAGCAGCTTCCTGGGACTAGCGGGGACCTACGAGCAGTACTTC. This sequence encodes CASSFLGLAGTYEQYF.

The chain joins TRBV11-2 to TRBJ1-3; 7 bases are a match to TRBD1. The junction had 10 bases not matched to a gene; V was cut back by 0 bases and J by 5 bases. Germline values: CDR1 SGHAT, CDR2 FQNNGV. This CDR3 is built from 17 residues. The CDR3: CASSLERRGGSRNTIYF. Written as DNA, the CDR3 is TGTGCCAGCAGCTTAGAGCGACGAGGGGGCAGCCGAAACACCATATATTTT.

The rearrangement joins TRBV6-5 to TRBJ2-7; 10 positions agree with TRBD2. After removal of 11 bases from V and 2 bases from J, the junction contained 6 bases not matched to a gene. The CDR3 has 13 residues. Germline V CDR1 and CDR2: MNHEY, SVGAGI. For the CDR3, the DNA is TGTGCCCTATTAGCGGGGGGCCCCTACGAGCAGTACTTC. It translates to CALLAGGPYEQYF.

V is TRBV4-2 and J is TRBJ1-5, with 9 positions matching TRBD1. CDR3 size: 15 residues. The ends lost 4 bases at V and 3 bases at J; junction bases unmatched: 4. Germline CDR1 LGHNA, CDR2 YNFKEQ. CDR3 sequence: CASSLRDRDNQPQHF. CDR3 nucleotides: TGTGCCAGCAGCCTAAGGGACAGGGACAATCAGCCCCAGCATTTT.

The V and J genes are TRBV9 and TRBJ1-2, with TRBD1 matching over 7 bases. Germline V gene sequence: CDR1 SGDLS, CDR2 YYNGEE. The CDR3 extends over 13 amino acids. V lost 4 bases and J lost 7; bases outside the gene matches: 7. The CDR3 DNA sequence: TGTGCCAGCAGCAGTACAGGGGATAGTGGCTACACCTTC. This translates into CASSSTGDSGYTF.

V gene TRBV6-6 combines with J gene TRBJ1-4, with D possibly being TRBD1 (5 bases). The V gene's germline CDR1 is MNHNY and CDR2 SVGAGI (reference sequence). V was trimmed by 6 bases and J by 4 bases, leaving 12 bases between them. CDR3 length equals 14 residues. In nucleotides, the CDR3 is TGTGCCAGCAGCGACCGGCAGGGTAATGAAAAACTGTTTTTT. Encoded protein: CASSDRQGNEKLFF.

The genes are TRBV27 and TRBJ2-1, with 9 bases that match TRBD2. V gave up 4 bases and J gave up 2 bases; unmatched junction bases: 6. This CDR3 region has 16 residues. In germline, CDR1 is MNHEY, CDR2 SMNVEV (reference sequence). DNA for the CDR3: TGTGCCAGCAGTTCCCAAGCGGGGGGTGCCTACAATGAGCAGTTCTTC. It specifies CASSSQAGGAYNEQFF.

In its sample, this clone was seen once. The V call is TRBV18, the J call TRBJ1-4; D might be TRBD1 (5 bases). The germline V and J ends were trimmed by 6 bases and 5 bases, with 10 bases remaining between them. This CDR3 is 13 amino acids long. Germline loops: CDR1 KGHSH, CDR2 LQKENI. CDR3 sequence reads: CASSEGRNEKLFF. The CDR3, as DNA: TGTGCCAGCTCGGAGGGGAGGAATGAAAAACTGTTTTTT.

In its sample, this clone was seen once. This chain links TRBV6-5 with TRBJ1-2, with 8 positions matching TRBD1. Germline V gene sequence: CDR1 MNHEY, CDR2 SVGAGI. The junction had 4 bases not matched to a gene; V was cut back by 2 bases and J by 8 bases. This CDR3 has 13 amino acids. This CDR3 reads CASSYGAGGGYTF. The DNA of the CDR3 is TGTGCCAGCAGTTACGGCGCAGGGGGCGGCTACACCTTC.

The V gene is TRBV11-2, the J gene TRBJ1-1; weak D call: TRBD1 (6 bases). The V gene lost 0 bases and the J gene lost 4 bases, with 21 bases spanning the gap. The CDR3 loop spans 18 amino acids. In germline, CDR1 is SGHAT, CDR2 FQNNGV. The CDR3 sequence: CASSLDRRRGFFGTEAFF. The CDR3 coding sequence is TGTGCCAGCAGCTTAGATAGGCGCAGGGGTTTTTTTGGCACTGAAGCTTTCTTT.

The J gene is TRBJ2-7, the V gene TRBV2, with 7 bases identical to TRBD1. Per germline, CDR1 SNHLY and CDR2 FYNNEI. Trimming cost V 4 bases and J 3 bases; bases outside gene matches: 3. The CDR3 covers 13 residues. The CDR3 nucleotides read TGTGCCAGCAGTGGACAGGGAGTCTACGAGCAGTACTTC. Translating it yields CASSGQGVYEQYF.

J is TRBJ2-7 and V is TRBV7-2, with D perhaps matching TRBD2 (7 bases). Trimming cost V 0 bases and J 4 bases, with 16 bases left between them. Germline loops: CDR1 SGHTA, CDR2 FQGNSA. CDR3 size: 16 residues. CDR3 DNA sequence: TGTGCCAGCAGCTTAGCGATGGGGGGGGGCGCGTACGAGCAGTACTTC. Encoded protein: CASSLAMGGGAYEQYF.

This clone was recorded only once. The DNA for the CDR3 is TGTGCCTGGACCCGAACCGGGACAGGGAATTCACCCCTCCACTTT. Residues: CAWTRTGTGNSPLHF. V and J are TRBV30 and TRBJ1-6; 9 bases are shared with TRBD1. Germline V gives CDR1 GTSNPN, CDR2 SVGIG (reference sequence). V shed 4 bases, J shed 7 bases, and the junction held 8 bases outside the gene matches. The CDR3 consists of 15 residues. The variable domain in full, completed from reference TRBV30 and TRBJ1-6, reads SQTIHQWPATLVQPVGSPLSLECTVEGTSNPNLYWYRQAAGRGLQLLFYSVGIGQISSEVPQNLSASRPQDRQFILSSKKLLLSDSGFYLCAWTRTGTGNSPLHFGNGTRLTVT.

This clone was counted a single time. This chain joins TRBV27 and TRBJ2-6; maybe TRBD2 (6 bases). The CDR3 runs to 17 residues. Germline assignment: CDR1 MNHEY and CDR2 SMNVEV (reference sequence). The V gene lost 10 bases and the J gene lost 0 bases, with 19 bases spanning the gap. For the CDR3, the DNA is TGTGCCATTCGAACCGGGACTGTCTCCTCTGGGGCCAACGTCCTGACTTTC. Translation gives CAIRTGTVSSGANVLTF.

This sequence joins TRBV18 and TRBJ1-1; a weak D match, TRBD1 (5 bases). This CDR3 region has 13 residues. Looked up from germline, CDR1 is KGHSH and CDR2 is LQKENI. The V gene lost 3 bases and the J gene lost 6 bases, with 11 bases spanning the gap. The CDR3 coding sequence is TGTGCCAGCTCACCCCCGACAGTCTCTGAAGCTTTCTTT. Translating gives CASSPPTVSEAFF.

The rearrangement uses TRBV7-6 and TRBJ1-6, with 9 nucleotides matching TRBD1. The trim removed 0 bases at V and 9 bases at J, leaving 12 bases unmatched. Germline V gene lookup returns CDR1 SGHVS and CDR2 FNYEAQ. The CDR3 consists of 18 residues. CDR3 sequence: CASSLARDRGGSGSPLHF. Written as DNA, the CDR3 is TGTGCCAGCAGCTTAGCGCGAGACAGGGGGGGAAGTGGTTCACCCCTCCACTTT. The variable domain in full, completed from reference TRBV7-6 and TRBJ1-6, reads GAGVSQSPRYKVTKRGQDVALRCDPISGHVSLYWYRQALGQGPEFLTYFNYEAQQDKSGLPNDRFSAERPEGSISTLTIQRTEQRDSAMYRCASSLARDRGGSGSPLHFGNGTRLTVT.

Written as DNA, the CDR3 is TGTGCCAGCAGCTTAGAACTAGCGGGGGTTTCTGAGCAGTTCTTC. It codes for CASSLELAGVSEQFF. V and J are TRBV7-9 and TRBJ2-1, with TRBD2 matching 11 bases. The CDR3 is 15 amino acids. J lost 9 bases, V lost 1 base, and 5 bases had no gene match. The germline V gene has CDR1 SEHNR and CDR2 FQNEAQ (reference sequence).

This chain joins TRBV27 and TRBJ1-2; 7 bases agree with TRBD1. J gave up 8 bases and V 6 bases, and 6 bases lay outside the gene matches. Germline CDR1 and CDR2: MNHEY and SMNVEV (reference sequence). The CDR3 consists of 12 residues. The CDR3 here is CASSSTGSGYTF. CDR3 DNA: TGTGCCAGCAGCTCGACAGGGAGCGGCTACACCTTC.

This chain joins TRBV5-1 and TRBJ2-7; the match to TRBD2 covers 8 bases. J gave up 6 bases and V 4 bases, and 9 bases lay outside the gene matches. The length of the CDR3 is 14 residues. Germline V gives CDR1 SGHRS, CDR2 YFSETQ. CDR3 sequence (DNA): TGCGCCAGCAGCCTCGCCGGGGGGGCGGGCGAGCAGTACTTC. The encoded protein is CASSLAGGAGEQYF. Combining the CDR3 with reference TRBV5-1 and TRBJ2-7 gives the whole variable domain KAGVTQTPRYLIKTRGQQVTLSCSPISGHRSVSWYQQTPGQGLQFLFEYFSETQRNKGNFPGRFSGRQFSNSRSEMNVSTLELGDSALYLCASSLAGGAGEQYFGPGTRLTVT.